Listed below are T cell receptor beta chains from one sample, sequenced in a study of blood T cell repertoires in COVID-19. The method was immunoSEQ multiplex PCR; TCRdb's version includes in-frame clones alone and lacks a portion of them. The sample consists of under 100,000 clones, about 85% of them appearing once. The sequenced sample was peripheral blood. The receptors were gathered from a woman between 65 and 79 years old with active or convalescent COVID-19. Both conserved end residues are part of each CDR3. D genes are given only for firm matches. Clone size is not always given. Where it is, it says once, few, many or a class for expanded clones.

J gene | D gene | V gene | clone size | CDR3 protein | CDR3 DNA
TRBJ2-3 | . | TRBV5-4 | . | CASGLSRTDTQYF | TGTGCCAGCGGACTTTCCCGCACAGATACGCAGTATTTT
TRBJ1-3 | . | TRBV3-1/TRBV3-2 | . | CASSQRRVGEHTIYF | TGTGCCAGCAGCCAGCGGCGGGTTGGGGAGCACACCATATATTTT
TRBJ2-3 | . | TRBV20-1 | few | CSASDVSGRTDTQYF | TGCAGTGCTAGTGACGTGAGCGGACGCACAGATACGCAGTATTTT
TRBJ1-1 | TRBD1 | TRBV28 | . | CASRSGTGSRAFF | TGTGCCAGCAGGTCCGGGACAGGCAGCCGGGCTTTCTTT
TRBJ1-1 | . | TRBV5-1 | . | CASSFGGRGNTEAFF | TGCGCCAGCAGCTTTGGGGGCCGGGGGAACACTGAAGCTTTCTTT
TRBJ2-7 | . | TRBV4-1 | . | CASSQVPDNYEQYF | TGCGCCAGCAGCCAAGTGCCGGACAACTACGAGCAGTACTTC
TRBJ1-5 | . | TRBV6-2/TRBV6-3 | . | CASSYSLGGGNQPQHF | TGTGCCAGCAGTTACTCGTTGGGAGGTGGCAATCAGCCCCAGCATTTT
TRBJ2-2 | TRBD2 | TRBV19 | . | CASMVAGGAGELFF | TGTGCCAGTATGGTAGCGGGGGGGGCCGGGGAGCTGTTTTTT
TRBJ2-3 | . | TRBV29-1 | few | CSVAGNLPTDTQYF | TGCAGCGTGGCCGGGAACCTTCCGACAGATACGCAGTATTTT
TRBJ2-2 | . | TRBV14 | . | CASSQQGLNTGELFF | TGTGCCAGCAGCCAACAGGGTCTGAACACCGGGGAGCTGTTTTTT
TRBJ1-1 | TRBD1 | TRBV4-2 | . | CASRHTQGAGTEAFF | TGTGCCAGCAGACACACTCAGGGGGCAGGCACTGAAGCTTTCTTT
TRBJ2-4 | TRBD2 | TRBV5-1 | . | CASRVFLAGEQYF | TGCGCCAGCAGAGTGTTTTTAGCGGGGGAACAGTACTTC
TRBJ1-3 | . | TRBV7-7 | . | CASSPLTGSSGNTIYF | TGTGCCAGCAGCCCACTCACAGGGAGCTCTGGAAACACCATATATTTT
TRBJ1-2 | . | TRBV2 | . | CASRRGDRFLYGYTF | TGTGCCAGCAGGAGGGGTGACAGGTTTCTCTATGGCTACACCTTC
TRBJ2-7 | TRBD2 | TRBV5-1 | few | CASSLDLAGAQGEQYF | TGCGCCAGCAGCTTGGATCTAGCGGGGGCTCAGGGCGAGCAGTACTTC
TRBJ2-7 | . | TRBV5-4 | . | CASSLKVLGLNSYEQYF | TGTGCCAGCAGCTTGAAGGTTTTAGGACTGAACTCCTACGAGCAGTACTTC
TRBJ2-4 | TRBD2 | TRBV7-2 | . | CASSSSGGANIQYF | TGTGCCAGCAGCTCTAGCGGGGGGGCCAACATTCAGTACTTC
TRBJ2-7 | TRBD1 | TRBV2 | once | CASRPMTGPRGEQYF | TGTGCCAGCAGACCAATGACAGGGCCCAGAGGAGAGCAGTACTTC
TRBJ2-3 | TRBD1 | TRBV15 | . | CATSRDGTGEGTVTDTQYF | TGTGCCACCAGCAGAGACGGGACAGGGGAGGGGACGGTCACAGATACGCAGTATTTT
TRBJ1-2 | . | TRBV5-1 | . | CASSPRTTTNYGYTF | TGCGCCAGCAGCCCAAGGACAACTACTAACTATGGCTACACCTTC
TRBJ2-1 | . | TRBV6-2/TRBV6-3 | . | CASSYSMEGQFF | TGTGCCAGCAGTTACTCGATGGAGGGGCAGTTCTTC
TRBJ1-3 | . | TRBV4-2 | . | CASSQPGSAGNTIYF | TGTGCCAGCAGCCAACCAGGTTCGGCTGGAAACACCATATATTTT
TRBJ2-2 | . | TRBV6-5 | few | CASSYGLRSTGELFF | TGTGCCAGCAGTTATGGACTACGGTCGACCGGGGAGCTGTTTTTT
TRBJ1-4 | . | TRBV6-4 | . | CASSSGVNEKLFF | TGTGCCAGCAGTTCAGGGGTTAATGAAAAACTGTTTTTT
TRBJ1-1 | TRBD1 | TRBV19 | . | CASSIQTGGWTEAFF | TGTGCCAGTAGTATACAGACAGGGGGATGGACTGAAGCTTTCTTT
TRBJ2-5 | TRBD1 | TRBV6-5 | . | CASMWYQGAGETQYF | TGTGCCAGCATGTGGTATCAGGGGGCCGGGGAGACCCAGTACTTC
TRBJ2-7 | TRBD1 | TRBV18 | . | CASSTGPSYEQYF | TGTGCCAGCTCGACAGGGCCCTCCTACGAGCAGTACTTC
TRBJ2-7 | TRBD1 | TRBV6-5 | . | CASRRDRGPYEQYF | TGTGCCAGCAGGCGGGACAGGGGGCCCTACGAGCAGTACTTC
TRBJ2-5 | . | TRBV18 | . | CASSPLTETQETQYF | TGTGCCAGCTCACCGCTGACGGAGACCCAAGAGACCCAGTACTTC
TRBJ2-1 | TRBD1 | TRBV15 | . | CATSKPGQAYNEQFF | TGTGCCACCAGCAAGCCGGGACAGGCATACAATGAGCAGTTCTTC
TRBJ1-1 | . | TRBV5-6 | . | CASSSSAAGMNTEAFF | TGTGCCAGCAGCTCCTCGGCCGCGGGGATGAACACTGAAGCTTTCTTT
TRBJ2-7 | TRBD1 | TRBV5-1 | . | CASSPGDRGLSEQYF | TGCGCCAGCAGCCCGGGGGACAGGGGGTTAAGCGAGCAGTACTTC
TRBJ2-3 | . | TRBV7-2 | . | CASSTRDTQYF | TGTGCCAGCAGCACGAGAGATACGCAGTATTTT
TRBJ1-2 | TRBD1 | TRBV7-9 | . | CASNPGGANYGYTF | TGTGCCAGCAACCCAGGGGGCGCAAACTATGGCTACACCTTC
TRBJ2-7 | . | TRBV5-4 | . | CASSTRWGGQGTPYEQYF | TGTGCCAGCAGCACCCGATGGGGGGGGCAGGGGACTCCCTACGAGCAGTACTTC
TRBJ2-7 | . | TRBV24-1 | . | CATSDSGLYEQYF | TGTGCCACCAGTGATTCCGGACTCTACGAGCAGTACTTC
TRBJ2-6 | TRBD1 | TRBV28 | . | CASSWDSRSGANVLTF | TGTGCCAGCAGTTGGGACAGCCGCTCTGGGGCCAACGTCCTGACTTTC
TRBJ2-5 | TRBD1 | TRBV18 | . | CASSPPRDRGFRETQYF | TGTGCCAGCTCACCACCGCGGGACAGGGGTTTTCGGGAGACCCAGTACTTC
TRBJ2-7 | TRBD1 | TRBV11-2 | . | CASSLAGTGLYEQYF | TGTGCCAGCAGCCTAGCAGGGACAGGCTTATACGAGCAGTACTTC
TRBJ1-2 | . | TRBV2 | . | CASRAVGVGENGYTF | TGTGCCAGCAGGGCGGTTGGAGTTGGGGAGAATGGCTACACCTTC
TRBJ2-1 | TRBD1 | TRBV7-2 | . | CASSLVVGTAYNEQFF | TGTGCCAGCAGCTTGGTCGTAGGGACAGCGTACAATGAGCAGTTCTTC
TRBJ1-5 | . | TRBV2 | . | CASSRDGTPNQPQHF | TGTGCCAGCAGTCGGGACGGGACTCCCAATCAGCCCCAGCATTTT
TRBJ1-2 | TRBD1 | TRBV11-2 | few | CASAQGESGYTF | TGTGCCAGCGCACAGGGGGAATCTGGCTACACCTTC
TRBJ2-2 | TRBD2 | TRBV18 | . | CASSPAGDTGELFF | TGTGCCAGCTCACCAGCGGGGGACACCGGGGAGCTGTTTTTT
TRBJ2-2 | . | TRBV28 | . | CASSYTGGVGGELFF | TGTGCCAGCAGCTATACGGGGGGCGTGGGCGGGGAGCTGTTTTTT
TRBJ2-1 | . | TRBV28 | . | CASSFAGGTYNEQFF | TGTGCCAGCAGTTTTGCAGGTGGCACCTACAATGAGCAGTTCTTC
TRBJ2-7 | . | TRBV28 | . | CASSLLSTRYEQYF | TGTGCCAGCAGTTTATTGTCTACCCGTTACGAGCAGTACTTC
TRBJ1-6 | . | TRBV18 | . | CASSAGSEDPPLHF | TGTGCCAGCTCAGCGGGGTCGGAGGATCCACCCCTCCACTTT
TRBJ1-4 | . | TRBV5-4 | . | CASSSTGKDEKLFF | TGTGCCAGCAGCTCTACAGGGAAAGATGAAAAACTGTTTTTT
TRBJ2-3 | . | TRBV6-2/TRBV6-3 | . | CASSYTPTYTDTQYF | TGTGCCAGCAGTTACACCCCGACATACACAGATACGCAGTATTTT
TRBJ1-1 | . | TRBV11-2 | . | CASSLRFGVLNTEAFF | TGTGCCAGCAGCTTAAGGTTCGGGGTTTTGAACACTGAAGCTTTCTTT
TRBJ1-2 | . | TRBV7-2 | once | CASSPKRGSGNYGYTF | TGTGCCAGCAGCCCAAAGAGAGGATCTGGGAACTATGGCTACACCTTC
TRBJ2-3 | . | TRBV6-1 | . | CASSELRGLGVADTQYF | TGTGCCAGCAGTGAATTGAGGGGACTCGGAGTAGCAGATACGCAGTATTTT
TRBJ2-5 | . | TRBV7-2 | . | CASSLVGGAQETQYF | TGTGCCAGCAGCTTAGTAGGTGGGGCTCAAGAGACCCAGTACTTC
TRBJ2-1 | TRBD1 | TRBV27 | once | CATRGQGAYEQFF | TGTGCCACCAGGGGACAGGGGGCCTATGAGCAGTTCTTC
TRBJ1-2 | . | TRBV19 | . | CASSRQDSFSGYTF | TGTGCCAGTAGCCGCCAGGACAGTTTTTCGGGCTACACCTTC
TRBJ2-5 | . | TRBV25-1 | . | CASSTLTSQETQYF | TGTGCCAGCAGTACGCTTACAAGCCAAGAGACCCAGTACTTC
TRBJ1-1 | . | TRBV29-1 | few | CSASAQGRGTEAFF | TGCAGCGCCTCCGCTCAAGGAAGGGGCACTGAAGCTTTCTTT
TRBJ1-6 | . | TRBV27 | once | CASSSRGHNSPLHF | TGTGCCAGCAGTAGTAGGGGCCATAATTCACCCCTCCACTTT